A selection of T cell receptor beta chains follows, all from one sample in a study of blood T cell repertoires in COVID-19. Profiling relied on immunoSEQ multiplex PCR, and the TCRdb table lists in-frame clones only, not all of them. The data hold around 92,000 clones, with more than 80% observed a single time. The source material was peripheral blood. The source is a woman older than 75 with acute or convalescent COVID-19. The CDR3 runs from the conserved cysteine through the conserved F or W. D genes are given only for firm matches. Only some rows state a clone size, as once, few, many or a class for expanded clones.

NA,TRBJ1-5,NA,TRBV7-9,TGTGCCAGCAGCTTGAGCCAGGGGAGAGATCAGCCCCAGCATTTT,CASSLSQGRDQPQHF
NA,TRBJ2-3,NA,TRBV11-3,TGTGCCAGCAGCTTAGGCGGCGGGAGCACAGATACGCAGTATTTT,CASSLGGGSTDTQYF
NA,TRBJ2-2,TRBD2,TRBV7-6,TGTGCCAGCAGCTTGGGAGCGGGAGGGCCGGGCACCGGGGAGCTGTTTTTT,CASSLGAGGPGTGELFF
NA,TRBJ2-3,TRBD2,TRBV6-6,TGTACCAGCACCAAAAGGACTAGCGTCGGAGATACGCAGTATTTT,CTSTKRTSVGDTQYF
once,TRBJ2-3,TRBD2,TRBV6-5,TGTGCCAGCAGTTCCCAACTAGCGGGAGGCACAGATACGCAGTATTTT,CASSSQLAGGTDTQYF
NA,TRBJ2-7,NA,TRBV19,TGTGCCAGTAGTATGTCATTGGGAGTTAACTACGAGCAGTACTTC,CASSMSLGVNYEQYF
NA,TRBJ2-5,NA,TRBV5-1,TGCGCCAGCAGCTGGGACAACCAAGAGACCCAGTACTTC,CASSWDNQETQYF
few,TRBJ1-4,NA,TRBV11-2,TGTGCCAGCAGCCCCCGGGACACCCCTCCCACACTGTTTTTT,CASSPRDTPPTLFF
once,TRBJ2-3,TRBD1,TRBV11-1,TGTGCCAGCAGCGCCCGACAGGGCCGAAGAGATACGCAGTATTTT,CASSARQGRRDTQYF
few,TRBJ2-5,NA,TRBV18,TGTGCCAGCTCCCGTCAGGGGACCCAGTACTTC,CASSRQGTQYF
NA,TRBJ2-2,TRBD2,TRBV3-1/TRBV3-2,TGTGCCAGCAGCCTTGGGGGGGTGTGGAACACCGGGGAGCTGTTTTTT,CASSLGGVWNTGELFF
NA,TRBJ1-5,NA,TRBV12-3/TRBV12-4,TGTGCCAGCAGCCAGGACTCCCGGCCCCAGCATTTT,CASSQDSRPQHF
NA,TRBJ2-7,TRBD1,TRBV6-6,TGTGCCAGCACGGGACAGGGATTCTACGAGCAGTACTTC,CASTGQGFYEQYF
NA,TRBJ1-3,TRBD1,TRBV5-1,TGCGCCAGCAGCTTAGGGACAGGGGGCGGAAACACCATATATTTT,CASSLGTGGGNTIYF
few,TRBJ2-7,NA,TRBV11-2,TGTGCCAGCAGCTTAGACCGCAGGGCAGCCTACGAGCAGTACTTC,CASSLDRRAAYEQYF
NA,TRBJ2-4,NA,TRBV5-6,TGTGCCAGCAGCCCGGGAGTTAGCAAAAACATTCAGTACTTC,CASSPGVSKNIQYF
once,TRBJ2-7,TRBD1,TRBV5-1,TGCGCCAGCAGCTTGAAGGCGGCAGGGGGCGGGTCCTACGAGCAGTACTTC,CASSLKAAGGGSYEQYF
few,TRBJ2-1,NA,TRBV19,TGTGCCACCCTCGACAGGACGGATGAGCAGTTCTTC,CATLDRTDEQFF
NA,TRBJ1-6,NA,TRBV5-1,TGCGCCAGCAGCCCCAGGGCGGTGGATAATTCACCCCTCCACTTT,CASSPRAVDNSPLHF
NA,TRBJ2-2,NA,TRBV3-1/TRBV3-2,TGTGCCAGCAGCCAAGGGGGCCAAGGGGCCGGGGAGCTGTTTTTT,CASSQGGQGAGELFF
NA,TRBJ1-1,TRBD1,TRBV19,TGTGCCGCCGCTTCCTCCGGGACAGTGAACACTGAAGCTTTCTTT,CAAASSGTVNTEAFF
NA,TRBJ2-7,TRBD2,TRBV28,TGTGCCAGCAGTTTAGCGGGAGGGTACGAGCAGTACTTC,CASSLAGGYEQYF
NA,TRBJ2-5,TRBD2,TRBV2,TGTGCCAGCAGATCCGGGGGGTATGAGACCCAGTACTTC,CASRSGGYETQYF
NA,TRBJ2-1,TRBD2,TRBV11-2,TGTGCCAGCAGCTTAGATATACGGGCTAGCGGGAGGGATGAGCAGTTCTTC,CASSLDIRASGRDEQFF
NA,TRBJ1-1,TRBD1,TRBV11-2,TGTGCCAGCAGCCGTCCGGGACAGGGGAAGGGGGCGGACACTGAAGCTTTCTTT,CASSRPGQGKGADTEAFF